The 3 T cell receptor beta chains presented below share a single source sample, sequenced in a study of blood T cell repertoires in COVID-19. The table came from immunoSEQ multiplex PCR; TCRdb's copy has only in-frame clones and leaves some out. This table has a few hundred thousand clones, about 88% appearing once. Sequencing used PBMCs or T cells enriched from blood (not recorded which). Receptors originate from a woman between 45 and 65 years old who had recovered from COVID-19.

The J gene is TRBJ1-4, the V gene TRBV7-9, with 9 nucleotides matching TRBD1. CDR1 and CDR2 (germline): SEHNR, FQNEAQ (reference sequence). The CDR3 covers 17 residues. The trim removed 5 bases at V and 4 bases at J, leaving 11 bases unmatched. Here the CDR3 DNA reads TGTGCCAGCAGCCCCGACAGGGGGGAACAAAGTAATGAAAAACTGTTTTTT. This codes for CASSPDRGEQSNEKLFF.

The rearrangement links TRBV5-1 to TRBJ2-4; 13 nucleotides line up with TRBD2. The V and J ends lost 4 bases and 3 bases, in that order; junction bases with no gene match: 4. Per germline, CDR1 SGHRS and CDR2 YFSETQ. This CDR3 contains 16 residues. The CDR3 is CASSPRTSGSKNIQYF. The CDR3 region has the DNA TGCGCCAGCAGCCCGAGGACTAGCGGGAGCAAAAACATTCAGTACTTC.

On this clone itself: Its ends do not fully match the called genes, so a read error is possible. This rearrangement joins TRBV4-1 to TRBJ2-5, with 11 positions matching TRBD2. Germline V gene data show CDR1 as MGHRA and CDR2 as YSYEKL. The CDR3 has 16 residues. The CDR3 DNA reads as TGCGCCAGCAGCCAAGACCCCGGGACTAGCGGCCTCCGACGCCACTTC. Translating gives CASSQDPGTSGLRRHF.